The 10 T cell receptor beta chains reported below all come from one sample, sequenced in a study of shared clonotypes between healthy human individuals. Measured with immunoSEQ multiplex PCR; TCRdb has only the in-frame clones, and not every one. The sample lists fewer than 3 million clones, 92% occurring once. The specimen was naive CD4+ T cells from PBMCs. The subset is: CD45RA+ positively selected. The origin of the receptors is a young man in good health. Some clones in this sample may be carry-over from other donors' samples.

The chain uses TRBV7-2 and TRBJ2-1; no definite D call. Germline V gene lookup returns CDR1 SGHTA and CDR2 FQGNSA. The CDR3 extends over 13 amino acids. The V and J ends lost 5 bases and 6 bases respectively, with 11 bases between them. The chain's CDR3 is CASSIPPGNEQFF. CDR3 nucleotide sequence: TGTGCCAGCAGCATCCCGCCGGGCAATGAGCAGTTCTTC.

V gene TRBV5-1 combines with J gene TRBJ2-4; 9 bases map to TRBD1. Germline-derived CDR1 and CDR2 are SGHRS and YFSETQ. The CDR3 is made up of 13 amino acids. V lost 6 bases, J lost 9 bases, and 7 bases stayed unmatched. CDR3 residues: CASTLGQGSIQYF. In DNA, the CDR3 is TGCGCCAGCACCCTAGGACAGGGGAGCATTCAGTACTTC.

The chain joins TRBV9 to TRBJ2-1; 7 nucleotides align to TRBD1. The CDR3 has 15 amino acids. The germline CDR1 and CDR2 sequences are SGDLS and YYNGEE. The V and J ends lost 2 bases and 4 bases, in that order; junction bases with no gene match: 6. The CDR3 loop is CASSVTGAVYNEQFF. The CDR3 DNA sequence: TGTGCCAGCAGCGTTACAGGGGCGGTTTACAATGAGCAGTTCTTC.

The chain recombines TRBV6-4 with TRBJ1-4; 8 bases fit TRBD1. The CDR3 totals 15 residues. Trimming took 6 bases from V and 6 from J; bases not matched to a gene: 9. Germline CDR1 reads MRHNA; CDR2 reads SNTAGT. The CDR3 sequence: CASRESQGVYEKLFF. DNA for the CDR3: TGTGCCAGCAGGGAATCACAGGGGGTTTATGAAAAACTGTTTTTT.

The chain carries TRBV7-9 and TRBJ2-5; 8 bases line up with TRBD1. The CDR3 length is 14 residues. V shed 5 bases, J shed 5 bases, and the junction held 7 bases outside the gene matches. CDR1 is SEHNR and CDR2 is FQNEAQ in the germline V gene (reference sequence). CDR3: CASSLGQGMETQYF. The CDR3 nucleotides read TGTGCCAGCAGCCTAGGACAGGGCATGGAGACCCAGTACTTC.

The V gene is TRBV30, the J gene TRBJ1-2; 7 nucleotides agree with TRBD1. CDR3 length: 13 amino acids. Germline CDR1 reads GTSNPN; CDR2 reads SVGIG (reference sequence). V gave up 2 bases and J gave up 6 bases; unmatched junction bases: 6. The CDR3 DNA is TGTGCCTGGAGTCGACAGGGAACTGATGGCTACACCTTC. This sequence encodes CAWSRQGTDGYTF.

As regards this clone: The sample contains more than one DNA sequence encoding this CDR3. The V call is TRBV2, the J call TRBJ1-5; D is undetermined. CDR1 is SNHLY and CDR2 is FYNNEI in the germline V gene. V lost 3 bases to trimming and J lost 7 bases, with 10 bases between them. The CDR3 covers 13 residues. CDR3 region: CASSDVSGQPQHF. The CDR3 bases are TGTGCCAGCAGTGACGTAAGCGGGCAGCCCCAGCATTTT.

The gene calls are TRBV30 and TRBJ1-5; tentatively, D is TRBD1 (5 bases). The CDR3 extends over 15 amino acids. Deletions cut 4 bases from V and 2 bases from J, with 15 bases between. Germline CDR1 reads GTSNPN; CDR2 reads SVGIG (reference sequence). CDR3: CAWTLPGGGNQPQHF. For the CDR3, the DNA is TGTGCCTGGACCCTACCGGGGGGGGGCAATCAGCCCCAGCATTTT.

V usage is TRBV5-4 and J usage is TRBJ2-1; tentative D call: TRBD2 (5 bases). Germline V gene lookup returns CDR1 SGHNT and CDR2 YYREEE (reference sequence). Trimming took 4 bases from V and 9 from J, leaving 14 bases between them. This CDR3 spans 13 amino acids. The CDR3 reads CASSPEVEVEQFF. The CDR3 nucleotides read TGTGCCAGCAGCCCGGAGGTGGAGGTTGAGCAGTTCTTC.

The chain combines TRBV7-2 with TRBJ2-7, with 8 bases identical to TRBD2. J was trimmed by 6 bases and V by 5 bases; bases with no gene match: 12. The V gene's germline CDR1 is SGHTA and CDR2 FQGNSA. The length of the CDR3 is 15 residues. CDR3 sequence: CASSRYSGAGSEQYF. CDR3 nucleotides: TGTGCCAGCAGCCGTTATAGCGGGGCGGGTTCCGAGCAGTACTTC.